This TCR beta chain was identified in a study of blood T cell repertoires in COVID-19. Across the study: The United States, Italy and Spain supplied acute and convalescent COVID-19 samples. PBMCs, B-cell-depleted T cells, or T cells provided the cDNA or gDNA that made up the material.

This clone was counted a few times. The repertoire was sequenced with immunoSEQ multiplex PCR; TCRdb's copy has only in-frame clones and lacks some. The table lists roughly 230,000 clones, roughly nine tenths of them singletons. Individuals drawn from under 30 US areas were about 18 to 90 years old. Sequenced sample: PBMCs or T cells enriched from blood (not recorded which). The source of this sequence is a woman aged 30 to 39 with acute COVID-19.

The CDR3 coding sequence is TGCGCCAGCAGCTTGGCCGGCAGGGTCGCAGTTGGCTACACCTTC. It specifies CASSLAGRVAVGYTF. This chain connects TRBV5-1 to TRBJ1-2; weak D call: TRBD1 (5 bases). This CDR3 contains 15 residues. V lost 0 bases and J lost 7, with 16 bases in between. The germline CDR1 and CDR2 sequences are SGHRS and YFSETQ.